The sequence of this T cell receptor (beta chain) was determined in a study of cytomegalovirus exposure and HLA in healthy donors. Findings of the study overall: With DRB1 most and HLA-C fewest, TCR association rates differed between HLA loci in a later analysis. Trimming of TCR beta V- and J-genes showed a link, identified in a later analysis, to a missense DCLRE1C variant.

Donors likely had unrecorded immune exposures despite being nominally healthy when sampled. In regard to this clone: What it recognizes is unknown.

Amplification used 60 Vbeta primers and 13 Jbeta primers. Profiled with immunoSEQ multiplex PCR; TCRdb holds only in-frame clones, not every one. The data contain some 120,000 clones, about 79% of them singletons. Source material: PBMCs. This receptor was identified in a man aged 18 to 29 in good health and CMV-seronegative.

The CDR3 region is CASSEHGGNYGYTF. Here the CDR3 DNA reads TGTGCCAGCAGTGAACATGGAGGGAACTATGGCTACACCTTC. This chain joins TRBV25-1 and TRBJ1-2; no firm D call. Trimming took off 2 bases at V and 2 bases at J, with 9 bases between the two ends. CDR1 is MGHDK and CDR2 is SYGVNS in the germline V gene. The CDR3 is 14 amino acids.